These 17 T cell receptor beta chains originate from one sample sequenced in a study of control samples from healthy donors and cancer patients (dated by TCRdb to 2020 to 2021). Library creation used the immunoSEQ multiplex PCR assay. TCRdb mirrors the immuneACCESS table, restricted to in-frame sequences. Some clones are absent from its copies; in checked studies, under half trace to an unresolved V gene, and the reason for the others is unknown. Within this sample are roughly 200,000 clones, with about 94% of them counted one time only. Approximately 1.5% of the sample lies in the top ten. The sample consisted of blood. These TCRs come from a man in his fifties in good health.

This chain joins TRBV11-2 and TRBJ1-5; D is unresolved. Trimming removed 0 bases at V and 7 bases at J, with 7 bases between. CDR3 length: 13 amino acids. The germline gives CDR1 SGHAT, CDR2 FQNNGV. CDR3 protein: CASSLESPQPQHF. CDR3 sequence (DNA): TGTGCCAGCAGCTTAGAATCCCCCCAGCCCCAGCATTTT.

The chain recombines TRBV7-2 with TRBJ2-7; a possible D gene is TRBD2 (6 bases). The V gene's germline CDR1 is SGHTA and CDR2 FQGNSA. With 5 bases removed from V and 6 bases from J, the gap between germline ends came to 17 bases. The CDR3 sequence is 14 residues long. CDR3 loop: CASSQGRGAGEQYF. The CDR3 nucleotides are TGTGCCAGCAGCCAGGGACGCGGAGCGGGCGAGCAGTACTTC.

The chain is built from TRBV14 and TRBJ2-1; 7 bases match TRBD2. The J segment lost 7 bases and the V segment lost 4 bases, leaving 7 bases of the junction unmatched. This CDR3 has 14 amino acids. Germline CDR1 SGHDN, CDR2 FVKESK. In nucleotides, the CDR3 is TGTGCCAGCAGCCCCCTCGGGGGGTCGAATGAGCAGTTCTTC. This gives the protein CASSPLGGSNEQFF.

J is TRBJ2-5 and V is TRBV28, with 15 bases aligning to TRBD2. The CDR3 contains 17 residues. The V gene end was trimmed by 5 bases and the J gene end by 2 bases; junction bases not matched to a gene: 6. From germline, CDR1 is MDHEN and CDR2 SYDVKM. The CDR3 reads CASSPRTSGGVQETQYF. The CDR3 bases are TGTGCCAGCAGTCCACGGACTAGCGGGGGGGTTCAAGAGACCCAGTACTTC.

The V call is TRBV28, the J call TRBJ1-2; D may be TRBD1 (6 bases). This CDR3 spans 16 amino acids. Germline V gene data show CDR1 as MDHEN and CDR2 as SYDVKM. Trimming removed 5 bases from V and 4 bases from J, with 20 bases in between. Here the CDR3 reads CASSPQGRRGTYGYTF. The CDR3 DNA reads TGTGCCAGCAGTCCCCAGGGGCGACGCGGCACCTATGGCTACACCTTC.

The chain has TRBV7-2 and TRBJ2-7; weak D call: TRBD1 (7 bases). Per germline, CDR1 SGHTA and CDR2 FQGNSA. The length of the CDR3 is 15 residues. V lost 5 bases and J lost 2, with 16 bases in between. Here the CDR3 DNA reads TGTGCCAGCAGCCGCAATCAGGGGGGCACCTACGAGCAGTACTTC. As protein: CASSRNQGGTYEQYF. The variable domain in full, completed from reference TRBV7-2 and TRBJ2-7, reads GAGVSQSPSNKVTEKGKDVELRCDPISGHTALYWYRQSLGQGLEFLIYFQGNSAPDKSGLPSDRFSAERTGGSVSTLTIQRTQQEDSAVYLCASSRNQGGTYEQYFGPGTRLTVT.

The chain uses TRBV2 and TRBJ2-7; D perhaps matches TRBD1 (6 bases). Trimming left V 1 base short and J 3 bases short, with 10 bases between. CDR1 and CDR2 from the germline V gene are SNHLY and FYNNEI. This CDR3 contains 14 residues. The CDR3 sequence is CASSEDRAGYEQYF. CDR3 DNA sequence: TGTGCCAGCAGTGAAGACAGGGCGGGCTACGAGCAGTACTTC.

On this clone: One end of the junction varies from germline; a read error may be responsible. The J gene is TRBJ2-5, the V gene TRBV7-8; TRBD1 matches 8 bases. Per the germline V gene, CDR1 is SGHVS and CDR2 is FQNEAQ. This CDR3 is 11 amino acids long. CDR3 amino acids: CASSLEGQADF. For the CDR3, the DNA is TGTGCCAGCAGCTTAGAGGGACAGGCAGACTTC.

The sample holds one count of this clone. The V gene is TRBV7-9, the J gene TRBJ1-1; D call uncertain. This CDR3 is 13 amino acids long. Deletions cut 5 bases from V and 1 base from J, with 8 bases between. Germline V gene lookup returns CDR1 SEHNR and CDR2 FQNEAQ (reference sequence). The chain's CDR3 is CASSREGNTEAFF. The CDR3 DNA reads TGTGCCAGCAGCCGAGAAGGGAACACTGAAGCTTTCTTT.

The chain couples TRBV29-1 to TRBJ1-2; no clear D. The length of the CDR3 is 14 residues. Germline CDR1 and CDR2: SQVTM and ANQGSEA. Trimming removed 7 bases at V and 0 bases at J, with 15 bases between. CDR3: CSAEGTASNYGYTF. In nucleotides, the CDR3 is TGCAGCGCCGAGGGTACAGCCTCTAACTATGGCTACACCTTC.

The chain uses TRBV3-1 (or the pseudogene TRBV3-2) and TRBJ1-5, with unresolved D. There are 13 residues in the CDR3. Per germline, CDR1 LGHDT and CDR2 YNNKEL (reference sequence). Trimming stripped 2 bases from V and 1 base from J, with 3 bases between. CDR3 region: CASSQNSNQPQHF. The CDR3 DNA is TGTGCCAGCAGCCAAAACAGCAATCAGCCCCAGCATTTT.

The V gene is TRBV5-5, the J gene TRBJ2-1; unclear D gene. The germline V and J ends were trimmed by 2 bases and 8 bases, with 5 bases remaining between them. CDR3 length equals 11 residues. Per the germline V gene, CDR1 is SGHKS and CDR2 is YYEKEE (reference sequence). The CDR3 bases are TGTGCCAGCAGCTTTGTCGATGAGCAGTTCTTC. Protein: CASSFVDEQFF.

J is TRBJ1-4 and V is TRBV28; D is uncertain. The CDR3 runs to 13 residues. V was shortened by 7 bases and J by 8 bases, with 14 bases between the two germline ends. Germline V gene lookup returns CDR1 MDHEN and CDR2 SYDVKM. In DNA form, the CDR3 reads TGTGCCAGCAAGGAGGGCGGAGGGGAAAAACTGTTTTTT. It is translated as CASKEGGGEKLFF.

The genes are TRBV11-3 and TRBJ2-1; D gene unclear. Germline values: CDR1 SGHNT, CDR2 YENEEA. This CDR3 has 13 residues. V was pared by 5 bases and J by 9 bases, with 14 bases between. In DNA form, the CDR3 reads TGTGCCAGCAGCCTAACTCAGCTCAGTGAGCAGTTCTTC. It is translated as CASSLTQLSEQFF.

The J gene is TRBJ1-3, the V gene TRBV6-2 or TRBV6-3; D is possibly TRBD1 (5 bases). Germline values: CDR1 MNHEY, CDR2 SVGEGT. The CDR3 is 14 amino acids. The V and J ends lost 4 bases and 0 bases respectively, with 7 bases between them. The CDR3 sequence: CASSLRGSGNTIYF. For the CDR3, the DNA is TGTGCCAGCAGTTTGAGGGGCTCTGGAAACACCATATATTTT.

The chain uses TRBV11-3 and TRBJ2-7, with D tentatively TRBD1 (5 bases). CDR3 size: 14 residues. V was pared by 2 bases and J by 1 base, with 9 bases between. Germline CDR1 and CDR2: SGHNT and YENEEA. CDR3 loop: CASSLRQMSYEQYV. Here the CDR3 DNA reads TGTGCCAGCAGCTTAAGACAGATGTCCTACGAGCAGTACGTC.

CDR3 coding DNA: TGTGCCAGCAGCTATACAGGGGCGGGCTACACCTTC. Translated: CASSYTGAGYTF. This chain connects TRBV3-1 (or the pseudogene TRBV3-2) to TRBJ1-2, with 7 bases identical to TRBD1. V trimming: 5 bases; J trimming: 8 bases; junction bases outside the gene matches: 5. Germline V gene sequence: CDR1 LGHDT, CDR2 YNNKEL (reference sequence). The CDR3 length is 12 residues.